This TCR beta chain was profiled in a study of blood T cell repertoires in COVID-19. As for the study in general: The samples span acute and convalescent COVID-19 from the United States, Italy and Spain. From T cells, B-cell-depleted T cells, or PBMCs came the material, which was cDNA or gDNA.

In this sample, this clone turned up once. CDR3 size: 13 residues. Germline CDR1 is SGHTA and CDR2 is FQGNSA. V shed 5 bases and J 9 bases; nucleotides not matched to a gene: 8. Original handling: Counts of nucleated cells, estimated from reference gene primer amplification, were obtained. Using immunoSEQ multiplex PCR, the repertoire was profiled, and TCRdb retains in-frame clones only, with some absent. D and trimming were read from the DNA, whereas the V and J calls and clone size are those reported in that table. The sample carries 80,000 to 100,000 clones, around 80% recorded once. The sample consisted of peripheral blood. The receptor was isolated from a human donor in a cohort sampled during active COVID-19. The chain links TRBV7-2 to TRBJ1-1; 8 bases agree with TRBD1. CDR3 sequence (DNA): TGTGCCAGCAGCCCCAGGGGGCGCGGAAAAGCTTTCTTT. This codes for CASSPRGRGKAFF.